This T cell receptor (beta chain) originates from a study of shared clonotypes between healthy human individuals. Looking at the study overall: The people who gave samples were a couple of women and a few men aged 18 to 49.

The test was conducted at deep level. The assay was immunoSEQ multiplex PCR, and TCRdb's table has in-frame clones only and misses some. This repertoire shows roughly 220,000 clones, about 69% found once; its top ten account for roughly 10%. In regard to this clone: No antigen is known for it.

Study-wide results and limits: Memory subsets generally showed lower estimated richness than naive subsets.

Every donor, a Caucasian adult, lived in Nashville, Tennessee. V lost 2 bases and J lost 1; bases outside the gene matches: 5. The V gene's germline CDR1 is MDHEN and CDR2 SYDVKM. CDR3 size: 16 residues. Input material: memory CD4+ T cells sorted from blood. Subset denoted: CD45RA-negative fraction. This chain uses TRBV28 with TRBJ1-2; TRBD1 matches at 9 bases. This receptor was obtained from a man aged 25-45 years in good health. CDR3 sequence reads: CASSLRQGGGNYGYTF. The CDR3 DNA reads as TGTGCCAGCAGTTTAAGACAGGGGGGAGGTAACTATGGCTACACCTTC.